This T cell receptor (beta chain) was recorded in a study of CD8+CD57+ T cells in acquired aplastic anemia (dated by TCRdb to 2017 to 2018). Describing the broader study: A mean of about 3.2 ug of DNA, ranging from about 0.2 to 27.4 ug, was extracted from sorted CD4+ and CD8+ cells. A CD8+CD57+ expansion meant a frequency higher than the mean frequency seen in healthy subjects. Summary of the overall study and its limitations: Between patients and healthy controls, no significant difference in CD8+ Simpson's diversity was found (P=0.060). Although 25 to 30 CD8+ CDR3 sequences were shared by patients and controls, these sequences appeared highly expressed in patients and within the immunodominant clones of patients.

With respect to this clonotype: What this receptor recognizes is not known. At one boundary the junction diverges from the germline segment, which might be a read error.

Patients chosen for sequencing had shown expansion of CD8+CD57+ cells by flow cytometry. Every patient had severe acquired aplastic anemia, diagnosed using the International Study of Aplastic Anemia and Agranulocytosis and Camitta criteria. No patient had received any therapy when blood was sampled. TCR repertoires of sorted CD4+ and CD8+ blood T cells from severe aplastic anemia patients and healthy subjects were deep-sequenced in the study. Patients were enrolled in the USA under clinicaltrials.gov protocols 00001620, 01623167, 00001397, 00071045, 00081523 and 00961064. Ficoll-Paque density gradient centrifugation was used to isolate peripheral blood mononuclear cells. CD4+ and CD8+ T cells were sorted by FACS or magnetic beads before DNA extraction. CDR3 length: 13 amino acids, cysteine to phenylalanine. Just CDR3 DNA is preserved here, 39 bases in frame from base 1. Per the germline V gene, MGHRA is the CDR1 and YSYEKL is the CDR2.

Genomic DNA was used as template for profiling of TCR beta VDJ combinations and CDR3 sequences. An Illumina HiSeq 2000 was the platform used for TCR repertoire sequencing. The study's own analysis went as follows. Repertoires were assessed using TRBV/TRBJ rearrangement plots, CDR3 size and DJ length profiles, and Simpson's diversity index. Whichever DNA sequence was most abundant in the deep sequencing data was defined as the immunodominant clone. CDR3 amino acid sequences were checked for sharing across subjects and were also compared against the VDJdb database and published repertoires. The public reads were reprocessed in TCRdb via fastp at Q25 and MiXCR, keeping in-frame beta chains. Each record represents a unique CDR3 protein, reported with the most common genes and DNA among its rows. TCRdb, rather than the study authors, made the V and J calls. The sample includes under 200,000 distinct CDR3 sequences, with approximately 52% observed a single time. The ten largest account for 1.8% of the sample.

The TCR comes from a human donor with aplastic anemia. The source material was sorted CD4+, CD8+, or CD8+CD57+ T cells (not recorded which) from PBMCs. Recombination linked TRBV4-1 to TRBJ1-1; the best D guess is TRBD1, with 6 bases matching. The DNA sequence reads TGTGCCAGCAGCCATACCCGGACAGTTGAAGCTTTCTTT. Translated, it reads CASSHTRTVEAFF.